The entry that follows covers one T cell receptor beta chain sequence. Its antigen is unknown. Donors were drawn from the approximately 110-subject validation cohort, separate from the roughly 610-subject first cohort. This CDR3 spans 16 amino acids. The ends were cut back, 4 bases at V and 8 bases at J, with 21 bases in the middle. Per the germline V gene, CDR1 is MDHEN and CDR2 is SYDVKM. The data belong to a study of cytomegalovirus exposure and HLA in healthy donors. Across the study: In a later analysis, it was reported that the roughly 130 validation repertoires had been produced on the same platform as the 690 or so repertoires belonging to the first cohort. Study-level points and caveats: Cytomegalovirus-associated TCR beta chains were listed, numbering 150 to 200.

Some clones are missing from TCRdb's copy, which holds only in-frame ones; the method was immunoSEQ multiplex PCR. The sample records some 170,000 clones, approximately 89% being singletons. The clonotype originates from a man aged 18 to 29 in good health and CMV-seropositive. The V gene is TRBV28, the J gene TRBJ2-1, with TRBD2 as a possible D gene (5 bases). Sequencing was done on a sample of PBMCs. CDR3 region: CASSSDLGSVRDEQFF. The CDR3, as DNA: TGTGCCAGCAGTTCCGACCTGGGTAGCGTGAGGGATGAGCAGTTCTTC.